This T cell receptor beta chain emerged from a study of T cell responses to AZD1222 COVID-19 vaccine. Sequenced by immunoSEQ multiplex PCR; TCRdb stores in-frame clones only, minus some. The data hold 180,000 or so clones, with 75% to 90% observed a single time. The CDR3 is 10 residues long. From germline, CDR1 is SQVTM and CDR2 ANQGSEA. On this clone itself: One end of the junction is discordant with germline, which a read error may explain.

The chain couples TRBV29-1 to TRBJ1-1, with TRBD1 as a possible D gene (6 bases). This clonotype originated in an adult who received the MenACWY meningococcal vaccine as a control. This sample comprised peripheral blood, obtained 28 days after the second dose of the MenACWY control vaccine. This chain's CDR3 is CSVAGGGENF. CDR3 coding DNA: TGCAGCGTCGCCGGAGGGGGGGAGAATTTT.